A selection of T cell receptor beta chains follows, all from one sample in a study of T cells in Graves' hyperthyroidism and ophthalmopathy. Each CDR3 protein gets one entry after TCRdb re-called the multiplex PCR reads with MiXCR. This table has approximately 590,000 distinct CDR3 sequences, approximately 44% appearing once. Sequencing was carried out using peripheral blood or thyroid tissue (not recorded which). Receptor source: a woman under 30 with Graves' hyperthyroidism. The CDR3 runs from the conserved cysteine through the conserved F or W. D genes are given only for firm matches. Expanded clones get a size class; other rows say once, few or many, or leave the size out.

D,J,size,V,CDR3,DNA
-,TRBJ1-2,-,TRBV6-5,CASSSPTGVKGYTF,TGTGCCAGCAGTTCACCGACAGGCGTTAAAGGCTACACCTTC
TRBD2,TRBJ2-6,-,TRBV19,CASSKGLAASYGANVLTF,TGTGCCAGTAGTAAGGGACTAGCGGCAAGCTATGGGGCCAACGTCCTGACTTTC
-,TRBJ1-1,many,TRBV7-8,CASSWVKGSTEAFF,TGTGCCAGCAGCTGGGTGAAGGGGAGCACTGAAGCTTTCTTT
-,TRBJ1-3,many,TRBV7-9,CASSPGNTIYF,TGTGCCAGCAGCCCTGGAAACACCATATATTTT
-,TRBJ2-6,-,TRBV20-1,CSARPGSGANVLTF,TGCAGTGCTAGACCTGGGTCCGGGGCCAACGTCCTGACTTTC
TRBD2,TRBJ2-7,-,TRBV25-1,CASRPDSGRDEQYF,TGTGCCAGCCGCCCCGATAGCGGGAGGGACGAGCAGTACTTC
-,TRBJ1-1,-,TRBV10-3,CASRSLPGTEAFF,TGTGCCAGCAGATCCCTTCCGGGCACTGAAGCTTTCTTT
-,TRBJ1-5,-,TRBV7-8,CASSTGPSNQPQHF,TGTGCCAGCTCAACAGGACCTAGCAATCAGCCCCAGCATTTT
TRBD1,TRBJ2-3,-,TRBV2,CASSGRQGTDTQYF,TGTGCCAGCAGTGGACGACAGGGGACAGATACGCAGTATTTT
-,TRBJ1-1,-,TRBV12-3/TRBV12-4,CAGTPVENTEAFF,TGTGCCGGCACCCCGGTAGAGAACACTGAAGCTTTCTTT
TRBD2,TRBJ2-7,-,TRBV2,CASSEPLAGGSSYEQYF,TGTGCCAGCAGCGAACCACTAGCGGGAGGCTCCTCCTACGAGCAGTACTTC
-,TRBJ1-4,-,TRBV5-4,CASSSKIDTGNEKLFF,TGTGCCAGCAGCTCGAAAATTGATACGGGGAATGAAAAACTGTTTTTT
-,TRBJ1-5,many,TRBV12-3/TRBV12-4,CASSYREGQPQHF,TGTGCCAGCAGTTACAGGGAGGGGCAGCCCCAGCATTTT
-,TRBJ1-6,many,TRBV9,CASSSEGGYSPLHF,TGTGCCAGCAGCTCCGAGGGAGGTTATTCACCCCTCCACTTT
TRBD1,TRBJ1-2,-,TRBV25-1,CASRGQGHGYTF,TGTGCCAGCAGAGGACAGGGGCATGGCTACACCTTC
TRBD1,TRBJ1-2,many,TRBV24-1,CATSVDRGDGYTF,TGTGCCACCAGTGTCGACAGGGGGGATGGCTACACCTTC
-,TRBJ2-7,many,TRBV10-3,CAISDWSYEQYF,TGTGCCATCAGTGACTGGAGTTACGAGCAGTACTTC
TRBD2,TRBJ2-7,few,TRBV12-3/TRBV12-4,CASTPLAGGDEQYF,TGTGCCAGCACTCCCCTAGCGGGGGGCGACGAGCAGTACTTC